The 11 T cell receptor beta chains reported below all come from one sample, sequenced in a study of cytomegalovirus exposure and HLA in healthy donors. The PCR employed 60 Vbeta primers together with 13 Jbeta primers. Sequenced by immunoSEQ multiplex PCR; TCRdb stores in-frame clones only, minus some. The table has about 200,000 clones, roughly 80% seen once. The sample consisted of PBMCs. The receptors were sampled from a male donor in good health and CMV-seropositive.

The J gene is TRBJ2-7, the V gene TRBV28; TRBD2 matches at 13 bases. CDR3 length equals 15 residues. Trimming took 5 bases from V and 8 from J; bases not matched to a gene: 9. Germline assignment: CDR1 MDHEN and CDR2 SYDVKM. CDR3 nucleotides: TGTGCCAGCAGTCCCGCCGGGACTAGCGGGATCAAGCAGTACTTC. This sequence encodes CASSPAGTSGIKQYF.

The CDR3 sequence: CASSADTIHSLYEQYF. CDR3 coding DNA: TGTGCCAGCAGTGCCGACACGATCCATTCACTCTACGAGCAGTACTTC. The chain joins TRBV25-1 to TRBJ2-7; unclear D gene. The CDR3 sequence is 16 residues long. The V and J ends lost 4 bases and 3 bases respectively, with 19 bases between them. The germline V gene has CDR1 MGHDK and CDR2 SYGVNS.

This clone showed up just once. The V gene is TRBV18, the J gene TRBJ1-4; possibly TRBD1 for D (5 bases). This CDR3 contains 15 residues. The germline CDR1 and CDR2 sequences are KGHSH and LQKENI. Deletions cut 1 base from V and 3 bases from J, with 9 bases between. This CDR3 is CASSPQTDPNEKLFF. As DNA, the CDR3 is TGTGCCAGCTCACCACAGACAGATCCTAATGAAAAACTGTTTTTT.

The chain employs TRBV10-3 and TRBJ1-2; D gene unclear. Trimming removed 10 bases at V and 0 bases at J, with 12 bases between. In germline, CDR1 is ENHRY, CDR2 SYGVKD. CDR3 size: 13 residues. Written as DNA, the CDR3 is TGTGCCACCGAGCCAAACTCTAACTATGGCTACACCTTC. Translated: CATEPNSNYGYTF.

The CDR3 loop is CASRGQGALNEKLFF. DNA of the CDR3: TGTGCCAGCAGGGGACAGGGGGCCCTAAATGAAAAACTGTTTTTT. The chain joins TRBV2 to TRBJ1-4; 12 bases fit TRBD1. Germline lookup yields CDR1 SNHLY and CDR2 FYNNEI. V shed 6 bases and J 5 bases; nucleotides not matched to a gene: 4. The CDR3 consists of 15 residues. The full variable domain, rest sourced from reference TRBV2 and TRBJ1-4, is EPEVTQTPSHQVTQMGQEVILRCVPISNHLYFYWYRQILGQKVEFLVSFYNNEISEKSEIFDDQFSVERPDGSNFTLKIRSTKLEDSAMYFCASRGQGALNEKLFFGSGTQLSVL.

This chain joins TRBV10-3 and TRBJ1-5; 8 bases align to TRBD1. Germline trimming cut 0 bases from V and 4 bases from J; bases unmatched to any gene: 8. The CDR3 consists of 17 residues. The germline V gene has CDR1 ENHRY and CDR2 SYGVKD. The DNA of the CDR3 is TGTGCCATCAGTGAGTCGGGAGGGACAGGTGGAAATCAGCCCCAGCATTTT. It translates to CAISESGGTGGNQPQHF.

V is TRBV28 and J is TRBJ2-7; D call uncertain. The CDR3 consists of 14 residues. Germline V gene data show CDR1 as MDHEN and CDR2 as SYDVKM. Trimming shortened V by 7 bases and J by 0 bases, and 13 bases separated the two germline ends. The chain's CDR3 is CASKRLDASYEQYF. The CDR3 region has the DNA TGTGCCAGCAAGCGACTCGATGCCTCCTACGAGCAGTACTTC.

The V call is TRBV27, the J call TRBJ1-1; D call uncertain. Trimming stripped 6 bases from V and 1 base from J, with 9 bases between. Germline V gene lookup returns CDR1 MNHEY and CDR2 SMNVEV (reference sequence). The CDR3 length is 13 residues. The CDR3 sequence: CASRITANTEAFF. Written as DNA, the CDR3 is TGTGCCAGCAGGATAACAGCGAACACTGAAGCTTTCTTT.

Concerning this clone itself: Other nucleotide sequences from this sample produce the same CDR3. This sequence joins TRBV28 and TRBJ2-5; D is unresolved. CDR3 length: 12 residues. The V and J ends lost 3 bases and 2 bases respectively, with 4 bases between them. The V gene's germline CDR1 is MDHEN and CDR2 SYDVKM. The CDR3 protein is CASSLLQETQYF. The CDR3 nucleotides read TGTGCCAGCAGTTTGTTACAAGAGACCCAGTACTTC.

This chain joins TRBV2 and TRBJ1-4; 10 bases map to TRBD1. CDR1 and CDR2 (germline): SNHLY, FYNNEI. The CDR3 is 14 residues long. J lost 6 bases, V lost 6 bases, and 4 bases had no gene match. CDR3 region: CASRGDRGDEKLFF. The CDR3 coding sequence is TGTGCCAGCAGGGGGGACAGGGGTGATGAAAAACTGTTTTTT.

The V call is TRBV7-3, the J call TRBJ2-7; TRBD1 matches at 7 bases. In germline, CDR1 is SGHTA, CDR2 FQGTGA. With V trimmed by 5 bases and J by 2 bases, 9 bases remained unmatched. The CDR3 has 15 residues. The CDR3 is CASSASGTEAYEQYF. Here the CDR3 DNA reads TGTGCCAGCAGCGCCTCCGGGACAGAGGCCTACGAGCAGTACTTC.